The 15 T cell receptor beta chains reported below all come from one sample, sequenced in a study of CD8+ T cells in alopecia areata. Following extraction, RNA underwent reverse transcription to cDNA, which served as the sequencing template. Sequenced by immunoSEQ multiplex PCR; TCRdb stores in-frame clones only, minus some. This sample has over 3,000 clones; 70% to 75% occur once, and the top ten carry 6.8%. Specimen: skin. The receptors were gathered from a human donor in good health.

This clone was counted once. The V and J genes are TRBV10-2 and TRBJ2-7; 16 bases agree with TRBD2. Germline V CDR1 and CDR2: WSHSY, SAAADI. The CDR3 has 16 residues. The ends lost 5 bases at V and 4 bases at J; junction bases unmatched: 5. CDR3 in DNA: TGCGCCAGCAGTCCCGGGACTAGCGGGGGGGCATACGAGCAGTACTTC. Translating it yields CASSPGTSGGAYEQYF.

The gene calls are TRBV6-1 and TRBJ2-2; D possibly corresponds to TRBD2 (6 bases). V gave up 1 base and J gave up 4 bases, with 7 bases separating them. Germline V gene lookup returns CDR1 MNHNS and CDR2 SASEGT. The CDR3 sequence is 14 residues long. The CDR3 nucleotides are TGTGCCAGCAGTGAAGTGCGGGGCACCGGGGAGCTGTTTTTT. This codes for CASSEVRGTGELFF.

CDR3 region: CASSLALTRELFF. The CDR3 DNA is TGTGCCAGCAGCTTAGCCCTTACACGGGAGCTGTTTTTT. This sequence joins TRBV7-8 and TRBJ2-2; D uncertain. Germline V lookup: CDR1 SGHVS, CDR2 FQNEAQ. This CDR3 spans 13 amino acids. V lost 0 bases to trimming and J lost 9 bases, with 8 bases between them. The whole variable domain, remainder taken from reference TRBV7-8 and TRBJ2-2, is GAGVSQSPRYKVAKRGQDVALRCDPISGHVSLFWYQQALGQGPEFLTYFQNEAQLDKSGLPSDRFFAERPEGSVSTLKIQRTQQEDSAVYLCASSLALTRELFFGEGSRLTVL.

A note on this clone: The junction does not match germline at one end; this may be a read error. The same CDR3 arises from other DNA sequences in this sample as well. This chain links TRBV15 with TRBJ2-4; 10 bases are a match to TRBD1. The CDR3 runs 20 residues. Germline-derived CDR1 and CDR2 are LNHNV and YYDKDF (reference sequence). The CDR3 loop is CATSRDLRTGGGGAKNIQYF. The CDR3 nucleotides are TGTGCCACCAGCAGAGATCTAAGGACAGGGGGTGGCGGAGCCAAGAACATTCAGTACTTC.

The chain employs TRBV29-1 and TRBJ1-2; possible D gene TRBD1, 6 bases. The germline gives CDR1 SQVTM, CDR2 ANQGSEA. Trimming removed 5 bases at V and 4 bases at J, with 23 bases between. CDR3 size: 16 residues. The CDR3 spells CSVITWGPDGVYGYTF. DNA of the CDR3: TGCAGCGTTATTACCTGGGGGCCGGATGGTGTCTATGGCTACACCTTC.

In this sample, this clone turned up a few times. Mismatch with germline at one junction end may stem from a read error. The chain employs TRBV23-1 and TRBJ2-3; 12 bases fit TRBD2. TRBV23-1 has ORF status, its function being uncertain. The CDR3 is 18 residues long. CDR3 in DNA: TGCGCCAGCAGACCCGATAGGACTAGCGGGGTTCCCCACAGATACGCAGTATTT. Protein sequence: CASRPDRTSGVPHRYAVF.

The chain carries TRBV7-9 and TRBJ2-5; D perhaps matches TRBD1 (6 bases). Trimming left V 5 bases short and J 4 bases short, with 11 bases between. There are 13 residues in the CDR3. CDR1 SEHNR and CDR2 FQNEAQ come from the germline V gene (reference sequence). CDR3 bases: TGTGCCAGCAGCCCCCCAGGGGCAGAGACCCAGTACTTC. It specifies CASSPPGAETQYF.

The gene calls are TRBV5-1 and TRBJ2-7; D unresolved. Trimming removed 3 bases at V and 2 bases at J, with 3 bases between. CDR1 is SGHRS, CDR2 YFSETQ, per germline. The CDR3 is 11 residues long. The CDR3 DNA follows: TGCGCCAGCAGCTCTGCCTACGAGCAGTACTTC. It codes for CASSSAYEQYF.

This clone was observed a handful of times. The chain employs TRBV19 and TRBJ2-2; D is undetermined. CDR3 size: 15 residues. Trimming stripped 1 base from V and 5 bases from J, with 11 bases between. Germline assignment: CDR1 LNHDA and CDR2 SQIVND (reference sequence). The CDR3 sequence: CASSIGRPGTGELFF. CDR3 coding DNA: TGTGCCAGTAGTATAGGTCGGCCCGGGACCGGGGAGCTGTTTTTT.

This rearrangement joins TRBV5-6 to TRBJ2-5; a weak D match, TRBD2 (5 bases). The CDR3 has 15 residues. The germline V gene encodes CDR1 SGHDT and CDR2 YYEEEE. Between the trimmed V and J ends, which lost 5 bases and 7 bases, there was a span of 21 bases. This CDR3 reads CASRGRSGDAATQYF. The CDR3 DNA is TGTGCCAGCAGAGGCCGGAGCGGAGACGCGGCGACCCAGTACTTC.

The chain uses TRBV27 and TRBJ1-1; D may be TRBD1 (6 bases). The V end lost 6 bases, the J end lost 5 bases, and 16 bases lay between the germline ends. The CDR3 length is 14 residues. Germline V gene data show CDR1 as MNHEY and CDR2 as SMNVEV (reference sequence). Here the CDR3 reads CASSYAGGATEAFF. In DNA, the CDR3 is TGTGCCAGCAGCTACGCCGGGGGGGCTACTGAAGCTTTCTTT.

This chain links TRBV6-1 with TRBJ1-2, with a tentative D call TRBD1 (5 bases). V was cut by 1 base and J by 8 bases, with 11 bases left in between. Per germline, CDR1 MNHNS and CDR2 SASEGT. The CDR3 consists of 13 residues. The CDR3 DNA reads as TGTGCCAGCAGTGAAGAAAGGGGTTGGGGCTACACCTTC. Encoded protein: CASSEERGWGYTF.

The rearrangement links TRBV6-1 to TRBJ1-2; unclear D gene. Trimming pared 2 bases from V and 8 bases from J, leaving 12 bases between. Germline V gene data show CDR1 as MNHNS and CDR2 as SASEGT. The CDR3 is made up of 13 amino acids. CDR3 nucleotide sequence: TGTGCCAGCAGTGAACATTTTGAGTCCGGCTACACCTTC. It yields the protein CASSEHFESGYTF.

This chain connects TRBV6-6 to TRBJ1-5; D not certain. Germline CDR1 is MNHNY and CDR2 is SVGAGI (reference sequence). The CDR3 loop spans 16 amino acids. V dropped 0 bases and J dropped 2 bases, with 11 bases sitting between them. The DNA for the CDR3 is TGTGCCAGCAGTTACTCGAAGGGTCCGGGCAATCAGCCCCAGCATTTT. This codes for CASSYSKGPGNQPQHF.

The rearrangement uses TRBV27 and TRBJ1-2, with a weak D call TRBD1 (5 bases). Germline V gene data show CDR1 as MNHEY and CDR2 as SMNVEV (reference sequence). V lost 2 bases and J lost 8, with 18 bases in between. This CDR3 region has 15 residues. CDR3 loop: CASSLRVGTEGGYTF. The CDR3 DNA reads TGTGCCAGCAGTTTAAGGGTCGGGACCGAAGGGGGCTACACCTTC.